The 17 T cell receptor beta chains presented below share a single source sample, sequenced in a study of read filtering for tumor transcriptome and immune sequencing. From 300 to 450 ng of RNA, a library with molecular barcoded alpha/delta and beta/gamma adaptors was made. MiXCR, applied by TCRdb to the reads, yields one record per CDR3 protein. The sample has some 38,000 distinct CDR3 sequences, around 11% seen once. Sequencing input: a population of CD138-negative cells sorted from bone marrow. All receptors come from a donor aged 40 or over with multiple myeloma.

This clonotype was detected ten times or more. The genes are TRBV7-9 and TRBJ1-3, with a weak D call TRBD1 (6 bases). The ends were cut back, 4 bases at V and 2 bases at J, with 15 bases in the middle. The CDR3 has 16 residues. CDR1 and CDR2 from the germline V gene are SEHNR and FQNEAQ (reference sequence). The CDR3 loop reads CASSYSMGAAGNTIYF. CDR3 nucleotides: TGTGCCAGCAGCTACTCAATGGGGGCAGCTGGAAACACCATATATTTT.

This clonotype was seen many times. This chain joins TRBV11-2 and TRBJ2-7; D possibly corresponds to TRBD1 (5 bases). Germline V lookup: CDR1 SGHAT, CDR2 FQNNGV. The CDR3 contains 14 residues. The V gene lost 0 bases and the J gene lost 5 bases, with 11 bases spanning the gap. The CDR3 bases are TGTGCCAGCAGCTTAGAACCCCCACAGGACGAGCAGTACTTC. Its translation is CASSLEPPQDEQYF.

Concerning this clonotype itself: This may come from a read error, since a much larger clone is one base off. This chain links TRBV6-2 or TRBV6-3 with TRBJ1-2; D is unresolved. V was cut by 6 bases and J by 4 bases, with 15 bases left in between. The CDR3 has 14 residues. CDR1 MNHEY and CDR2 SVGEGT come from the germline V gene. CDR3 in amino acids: CASRYEGDGYGYTF. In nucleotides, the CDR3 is TGTGCCAGCAGGTACGAGGGAGACGGCTATGGCTACACCTTC.

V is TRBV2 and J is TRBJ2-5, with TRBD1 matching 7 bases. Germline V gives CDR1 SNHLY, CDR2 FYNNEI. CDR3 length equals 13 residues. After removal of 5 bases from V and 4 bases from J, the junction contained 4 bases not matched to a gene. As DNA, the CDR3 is TGTGCCAGCAGTTCCGACAGGGTAGAGACCCAGTACTTC. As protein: CASSSDRVETQYF.

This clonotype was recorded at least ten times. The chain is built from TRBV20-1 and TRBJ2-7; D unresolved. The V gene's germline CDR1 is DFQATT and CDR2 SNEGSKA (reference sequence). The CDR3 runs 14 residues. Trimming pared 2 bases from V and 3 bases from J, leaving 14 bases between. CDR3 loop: CSARSRASDYEQYF. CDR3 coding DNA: TGCAGTGCTAGATCCCGGGCCTCGGACTACGAGCAGTACTTC.

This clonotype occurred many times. The CDR3 reads CASSPPGLSTEAFF. The CDR3, as DNA: TGTGCCAGCTCACCCCCCGGACTTAGCACTGAAGCTTTCTTT. The chain has TRBV18 and TRBJ1-1; D remains unclear. The CDR3 has 14 residues. Germline CDR1 reads KGHSH; CDR2 reads LQKENI. Trimming left V 3 bases short and J 4 bases short, with 12 bases between.

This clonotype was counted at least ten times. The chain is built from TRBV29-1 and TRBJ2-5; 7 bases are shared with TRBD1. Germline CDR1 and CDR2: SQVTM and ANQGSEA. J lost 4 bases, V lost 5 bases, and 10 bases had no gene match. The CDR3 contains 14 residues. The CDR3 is CSVRTGVGRETQYF. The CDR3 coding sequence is TGCAGCGTTCGCACAGGGGTTGGGCGAGAGACCCAGTACTTC.

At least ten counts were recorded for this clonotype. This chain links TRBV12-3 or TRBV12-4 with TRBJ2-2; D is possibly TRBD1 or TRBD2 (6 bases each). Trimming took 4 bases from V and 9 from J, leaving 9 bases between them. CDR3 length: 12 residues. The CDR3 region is CASSSGARELFF. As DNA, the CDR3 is TGTGCCAGCAGTTCGGGGGCGAGGGAGCTGTTTTTT.

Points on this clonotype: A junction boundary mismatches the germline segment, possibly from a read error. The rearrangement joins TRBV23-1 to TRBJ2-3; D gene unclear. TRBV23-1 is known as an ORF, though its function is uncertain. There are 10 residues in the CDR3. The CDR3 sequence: CAGSTDTQYF. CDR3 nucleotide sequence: TGCGCCGGCAGCACAGATACGCAGTACTTT.

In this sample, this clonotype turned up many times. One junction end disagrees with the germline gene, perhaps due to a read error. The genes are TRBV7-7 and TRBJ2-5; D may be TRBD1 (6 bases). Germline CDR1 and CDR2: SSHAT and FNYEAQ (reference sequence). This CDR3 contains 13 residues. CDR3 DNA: TGTGCTAGCAGCCAGGGGTTTTGGGAGACCCAGTACTTC. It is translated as CASSQGFWETQYF.

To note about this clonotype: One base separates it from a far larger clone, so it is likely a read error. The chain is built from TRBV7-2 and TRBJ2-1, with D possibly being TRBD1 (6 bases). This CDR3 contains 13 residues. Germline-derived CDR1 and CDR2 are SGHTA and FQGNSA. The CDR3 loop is CASGLGRVTGQFF. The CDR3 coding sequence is TGTGCCAGCGGCTTAGGACGGGTGACAGGGCAGTTCTTC.

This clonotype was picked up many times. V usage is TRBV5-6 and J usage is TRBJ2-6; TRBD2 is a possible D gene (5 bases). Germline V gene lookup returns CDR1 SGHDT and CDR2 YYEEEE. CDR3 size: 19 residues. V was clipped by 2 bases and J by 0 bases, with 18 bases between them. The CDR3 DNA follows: TGTGCCAGCAGCTTCGGGGTAACACCTTTTGGCTCTGGGGCCAACGTCCTGACTTTC. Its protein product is CASSFGVTPFGSGANVLTF.

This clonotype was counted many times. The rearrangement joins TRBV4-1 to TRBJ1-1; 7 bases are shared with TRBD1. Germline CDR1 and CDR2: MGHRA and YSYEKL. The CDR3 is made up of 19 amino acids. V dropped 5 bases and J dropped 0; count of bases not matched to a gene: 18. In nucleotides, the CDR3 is TGCGCCAGCAGCTTCCTGACAGGGAGCAATCCTTTCGTGAACACTGAAGCTTTCTTT. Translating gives CASSFLTGSNPFVNTEAFF.

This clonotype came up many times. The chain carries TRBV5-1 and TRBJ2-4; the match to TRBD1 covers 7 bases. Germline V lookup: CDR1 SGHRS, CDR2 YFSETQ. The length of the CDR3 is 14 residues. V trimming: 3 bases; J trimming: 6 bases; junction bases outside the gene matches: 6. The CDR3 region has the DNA TGCGCCAGCAGCTGGGGGACAGCAGGAAACATTCAGTACTTC. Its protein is CASSWGTAGNIQYF.

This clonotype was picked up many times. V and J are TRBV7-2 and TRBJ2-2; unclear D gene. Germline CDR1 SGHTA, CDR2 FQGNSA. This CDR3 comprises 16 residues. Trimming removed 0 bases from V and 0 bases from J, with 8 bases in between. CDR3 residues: CASSLAGTSNTGELFF. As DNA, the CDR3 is TGTGCCAGCAGCTTAGCAGGAACCTCGAACACCGGGGAGCTGTTTTTT.

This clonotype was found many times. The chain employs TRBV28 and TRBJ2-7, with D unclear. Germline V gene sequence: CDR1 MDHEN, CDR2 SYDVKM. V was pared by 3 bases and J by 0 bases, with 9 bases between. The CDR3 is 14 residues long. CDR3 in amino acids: CASSLRDISYEQYF. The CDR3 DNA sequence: TGTGCCAGCAGTTTGCGTGACATCTCCTACGAGCAGTACTTC.

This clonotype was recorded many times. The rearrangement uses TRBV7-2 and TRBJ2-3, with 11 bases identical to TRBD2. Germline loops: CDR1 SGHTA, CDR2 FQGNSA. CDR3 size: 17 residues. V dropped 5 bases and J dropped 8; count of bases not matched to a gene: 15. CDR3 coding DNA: TGTGCCAGCAGCATTGCTCCTAGCGGGGGGTTTCGCGTTACGCAGTATTTT. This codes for CASSIAPSGGFRVTQYF.